This TCR beta chain derives from a study of shared clonotypes between healthy human individuals (TCRdb year 2020). Describing the broader study: Two women and a few men aged 18 to 49 years were included in the cohort. To increase sequencing depth and limit assay-specific biases, TCR repertoire library preparation and sequencing were carried out by different laboratories using diverse techniques. Per donor, three plates each were used for CD4 naive and CD4 memory, two for CD8 naive, and one for CD8 memory. Leukapheresis yielded between about 0.9 and 9.5 billion PBMCs per donor. To estimate repertoire size and how much clonotypes are shared between individuals, the study performed deep sequencing of blood TCR repertoires from 4 to 6 healthy adults.

TCR CDR3 regions were amplified from genomic DNA by multiplex PCR using the deep immunoSEQ assay. Extracted genomic DNA from each cell subset was spread evenly across all wells of several immunoSEQ 96-well plates, with each plate serving as a replicate. For sorted subsets, about 0.2 ug genomic DNA, equal to about 30,000 T cell genomes, was loaded into each replicate PCR. Purified libraries were quantified with a Qubit 3.0 fluorometer, sized on a Bioanalyzer 2100, and re-quantified with the KAPA Library Quantification kit. Every immunoSEQ 96-well plate was sequenced on a dedicated single-read 150-cycle Illumina NextSeq 550 flow cell. The original pipeline was this. The immunoSEQ output contained only junctional sequences without quality scores, so filtering could not match that applied to full-length reads. Sequences were annotated with PyIR, a Python wrapper for IgBLAST v1.9, and V/J genes and CDR3 were assigned using IMGT germline references. Reads were removed for weak V/J assignments (E-value above 1e-6), missing CDR3, stop codons, out-of-frame junctions, or ambiguous translated residues. V3J clonotypes were defined by identical inferred V gene, J gene, and CDR3 amino acid sequence. Percentage overlap between repertoires was computed as shared unique clonotypes divided by the size of the smaller repertoire. Repertoire richness was assessed with RTK rarefaction, the Chao1 estimator, and Recon v2.1 estimates of unobserved clonotypes. OLGA was used to compute generation probabilities for all TCRbeta clonotypes that the gDNA method yielded from four donors. The source is immuneACCESS, and TCRdb retained only in-frame sequences with V and J called. Part of the clones is not carried over; for the studies checked, unresolved V genes explain less than half of this, and the remainder is unexplained. V, J and clone size are those of that table, while D and trimming were read from the DNA. The table for this sample lists just over 2,000,000 clones; 85% to 95% of them were counted only once. The top ten clones comprise around 0.13% of the sample.

Details on this clone: Its antigen is unknown. Base qualities are missing; no much larger clone stands one base away.

The CDR3 goes from the cysteine to the phenylalanine over 15 residues. Only CDR3 DNA remains: 45 bases, in frame from the first base. V was cut back by 3 bases and J by 2 bases, leaving a gap of 13 bases between them. Sequences SGHAT (CDR1) and FQNNGV (CDR2) are obtained from the germline V gene. The donors were healthy, HIV-negative adults who had no recently reported acute infections or vaccinations. All donors were Caucasian adults living in Nashville, Tennessee, USA. CD4+ T cells were enriched by magnetic negative selection, after which naive cells were positively selected on CD45RA and the negative fraction was taken as the memory subset. Blood was obtained by leukapheresis, after which PBMCs were separated by Ficoll-Histopaque density gradient centrifugation and cryopreserved in liquid nitrogen vapor phase. Purity and quantity of every magnetically sorted T cell population were checked by analytical flow cytometry. Each sorted fraction had its genomic DNA isolated and then quantified by UV absorbance on a Nanodrop 2000c.

Overall results and qualifications from the work: Sampling was restricted to blood, and TCR repertoires in tissue are likely to differ from TCR repertoires in blood. Across a handful of donors, roughly 5.4% of naive CD4, approximately 3.6% of naive CD8, 2.3% of memory CD4, and approximately 0.4% of memory CD8 clonotypes were shared. Compared with non-shared clonotypes, clonotypes shared by all four sorted-subset donors had higher generation probabilities. The small number of donors limited the genetic and exposure-history diversity represented. Based on pairwise subsampling, the degree of clonotype sharing among donors was expected to be affected by sequencing depth. Incomplete sequencing was indicated by rarefaction of sorted-subset datasets, despite the large sequencing depth. Estimated clonotype richness was generally larger for naive than for memory subsets.

Recombination connected TRBV11-2 to TRBJ2-5; a tentative D match to TRBD2 spans 6 bases. The specimen was naive CD4+ T cells sorted from blood. The sample's cell subset or site label, decoded: CD45RA+ positively selected. The receptor comes from a man aged 18 to 29 in good health. CDR3 reads: CASSFSPGGQETQYF. In nucleotide form, the sequence is TGTGCCAGCAGCTTTAGTCCCGGGGGTCAAGAGACCCAGTACTTC.